These T cell receptor beta chains were read from a single sample in a study of blood T cell repertoires in COVID-19. The protocol was immunoSEQ multiplex PCR, while the TCRdb copy is restricted to in-frame clones and leaves out a portion. The data contain a few hundred thousand clones, 85% to 90% of them seen just once; the ten biggest clones take up about 4.5%. Sequences were obtained from peripheral blood. These receptors originate from a middle-aged woman who had recovered from COVID-19. The conserved cysteine and the conserved F or W are not part of the CDR3 here. Each record gives: V gene, J gene, clone size, CDR3 protein. A row's size may be missing; if present it is once, few, many or a size class.

TRBV21-1	TRBJ2-3	once	ASSGGRWATPLTDTQY
TRBV3-1/TRBV3-2	TRBJ2-1	NA	ASSQGGALEQF
TRBV21-1	TRBJ2-1	NA	ASSKKHRDSVVHEQF
TRBV5-1	TRBJ2-3	once	ASSLGDSSSTDTQY
TRBV2	TRBJ1-5	NA	AIRAGAGNQPQH
TRBV5-4	TRBJ2-7	NA	ASSLGGVSGTYEQY
TRBV27	TRBJ2-2	NA	ASRPTRGPTGELF
TRBV27	TRBJ2-2	NA	ASSPGTSAHTGELF
TRBV2	TRBJ2-1	NA	ASSPDRGGWF
TRBV10-1	TRBJ2-2	NA	ASSDAGDISGELF
TRBV10-3	TRBJ2-1	NA	AIAGTGGYNEQF
TRBV6-1	TRBJ2-7	NA	ASSEQTSGASYEQY
TRBV7-9	TRBJ1-2	NA	ASSLGTVYGYT
TRBV27	TRBJ2-3	NA	ASSFQTGLAGTDTQY
TRBV18	TRBJ1-4	NA	ASSPPGDNEKLF
TRBV10-1	TRBJ2-7	NA	ASSPTSGGLLYEQY
TRBV3-1/TRBV3-2	TRBJ1-5	once	ASSHGTGGRQPQH
TRBV7-9	TRBJ1-6	NA	ASSSPPGEGKDSPLH
TRBV30	TRBJ2-3	NA	AWSPGGADTQY
TRBV5-6	TRBJ2-4	NA	ASSLVDREGNIQY
TRBV30	TRBJ1-5	NA	AWSDGSGNQPQH
TRBV5-4	TRBJ2-3	NA	ASSSGTGGMEGTQY
TRBV27	TRBJ1-2	once	ASSSPTQGGYGYT
TRBV2	TRBJ2-1	NA	ASSRLAGGPDEQF
TRBV28	TRBJ1-3	NA	ASYQGGGNTIY
TRBV5-4	TRBJ1-2	few	ASSSTKDRADGYT
TRBV11-3	TRBJ2-2	NA	ASSIIVGLAAPNVGELF
TRBV7-2	TRBJ1-5	NA	ASSSAMGQGIGGNQPQH
TRBV13	TRBJ1-2	NA	ASSRQGGSGYT
TRBV28	TRBJ1-2	NA	ASSSGGRGYT
TRBV2	TRBJ1-5	NA	ASSVQFNQPQH
TRBV21-1	TRBJ1-2	NA	ASSRASLYGYT